One and the same sample provided the 22 T cell receptor beta chains below, sequenced in a study of CD8+ T cells in alopecia areata. Isolated RNA was reverse transcribed into cDNA used as the sequencing template. The data were produced by immunoSEQ multiplex PCR, yet TCRdb's version contains in-frame clones alone and is incomplete. The table lists some 120,000 clones, 60% to 65% of them singletons, with around 5.7% in the top ten. Documented treatment: oral pan-JAK inhibitor, 5-10 mg twice daily. The sequencing used CD4+ T cells sorted from blood, collected at week 4, from a patient treated with tofacitinib. Receptors originate from a human donor with alopecia areata.

A few counts support this clone. This chain joins TRBV30 and TRBJ1-2; possible D gene TRBD1, 5 bases. Germline V CDR1 and CDR2: GTSNPN, SVGIG (reference sequence). The CDR3 covers 14 residues. The germline V and J ends were trimmed by 2 bases and 4 bases, with 14 bases remaining between them. CDR3 loop: CAWSYGGSVYGYTF. The CDR3 DNA follows: TGTGCCTGGAGTTACGGGGGATCGGTCTATGGCTACACCTTC.

The rearrangement joins TRBV7-2 to TRBJ2-3, with TRBD2 matching 11 bases. Trimming at V came to 5 bases and at J to 1 base, leaving 2 bases not matched to a gene. The CDR3 is made up of 15 amino acids. Germline CDR1 is SGHTA and CDR2 is FQGNSA. As DNA, the CDR3 is TGTGCCAGCAGCCTACTAGCGGGGGGCACAGATACGCAGTATTTT. Its translation: CASSLLAGGTDTQYF.

Here the CDR3 reads CASSQEAREGYEQYF. CDR3 DNA sequence: TGTGCCAGCAGCCAAGAGGCCAGGGAGGGATACGAGCAGTACTTC. The chain joins TRBV4-2 to TRBJ2-7; TRBD2 matches 7 bases. Trimming took 0 bases from V and 4 from J; bases not matched to a gene: 6. Germline CDR1 reads LGHNA; CDR2 reads YNFKEQ. The CDR3 totals 15 residues.

The CDR3 sequence is CASSLVEETQYF. CDR3 DNA: TGCGCCAGCAGCTTGGTTGAGGAGACCCAGTACTTC. V is TRBV5-1 and J is TRBJ2-5, with D unclear. Germline lookup yields CDR1 SGHRS and CDR2 YFSETQ. The V and J ends lost 0 bases and 5 bases respectively, with 5 bases between them. The CDR3 is made up of 12 amino acids. Variable domain in full (rest from reference TRBV5-1 and TRBJ2-5): KAGVTQTPRYLIKTRGQQVTLSCSPISGHRSVSWYQQTPGQGLQFLFEYFSETQRNKGNFPGRFSGRQFSNSRSEMNVSTLELGDSALYLCASSLVEETQYFGPGTRLLVL.

The chain carries TRBV7-8 and TRBJ1-5; D may be TRBD1 (5 bases). Germline V gives CDR1 SGHVS, CDR2 FQNEAQ. The CDR3 has 13 residues. V lost 1 base to trimming and J lost 5 bases, with 6 bases between them. CDR3 coding DNA: TGTGCCAGCAGCTTAGGAGGGGATCAGCCCCAGCATTTT. Translation: CASSLGGDQPQHF.

The gene calls are TRBV7-2 and TRBJ2-3; D is uncertain. Germline V gives CDR1 SGHTA, CDR2 FQGNSA. V was pared by 5 bases and J by 7 bases, with 25 bases between. The CDR3 is made up of 17 amino acids. This chain's CDR3 is CASSRRSTGPLQNTQYF. DNA for the CDR3: TGTGCCAGCAGCCGTCGAAGCACTGGGCCCCTGCAAAATACGCAGTATTTT.

The chain recombines TRBV28 with TRBJ2-7, with 8 bases aligning to TRBD2. The CDR3 is 13 amino acids. Trimming took 7 bases from V and 2 from J; bases not matched to a gene: 4. CDR1 MDHEN and CDR2 SYDVKM come from the germline V gene. The CDR3 protein is CASKRGQAYEQYF. CDR3 DNA sequence: TGTGCCAGCAAGCGGGGGCAAGCCTACGAGCAGTACTTC.

For the CDR3, the DNA is TGTGCCAGCGCCCAGGACAGGGGCCATCAGCCCCAGCATTTT. This codes for CASAQDRGHQPQHF. The V and J genes are TRBV28 and TRBJ1-5; TRBD1 agrees at 9 bases. From germline, CDR1 is MDHEN and CDR2 SYDVKM. The CDR3 runs to 14 residues. With 8 bases clipped from V and 5 bases from J, the junction kept 7 bases outside the gene matches.

This clone came up a few times. The chain combines TRBV2 with TRBJ2-7; 8 bases match TRBD1. J was trimmed by 3 bases and V by 8 bases; bases with no gene match: 3. CDR3 size: 12 residues. Germline lookup yields CDR1 SNHLY and CDR2 FYNNEI. The CDR3 nucleotides are TGTGCCAGCGCGGACAGGGACTACGAGCAGTACTTC. Its protein is CASADRDYEQYF.

The chain carries TRBV7-2 and TRBJ2-3; D not resolved. Germline assignment: CDR1 SGHTA and CDR2 FQGNSA. Trimming took 2 bases from V and 6 from J, leaving 9 bases between them. This CDR3 comprises 13 residues. The CDR3 region has the DNA TGTGCCAGCAGCTTAAACTTGCTGGATACGCAGTATTTT. The encoded protein is CASSLNLLDTQYF.

The chain recombines TRBV5-1 with TRBJ2-5; 7 bases fit TRBD1. CDR3 length: 15 amino acids. Trimming at V came to 0 bases and at J to 0 bases, leaving 2 bases not matched to a gene. CDR1 is SGHRS and CDR2 is YFSETQ in the germline V gene. The DNA of the CDR3 is TGCGCCAGCAGCTTGGCGGGACAGTACCAAGAGACCCAGTACTTC. Protein sequence: CASSLAGQYQETQYF.

In this sample, this clone turned up once. The genes are TRBV14 and TRBJ2-7; D is possibly TRBD2 (6 bases). The CDR3 has 15 residues. Germline V gives CDR1 SGHDN, CDR2 FVKESK. Trimming stripped 4 bases from V and 5 bases from J, with 18 bases between. CDR3 in amino acids: CASSPRDFQGNEQYF. In DNA form, the CDR3 reads TGTGCCAGCAGCCCGAGGGACTTTCAAGGGAACGAGCAGTACTTC.

The chain carries TRBV4-1 and TRBJ2-1; weak D call: TRBD2 (6 bases). Germline CDR1 is MGHRA and CDR2 is YSYEKL. The germline V and J ends were trimmed by 4 bases and 8 bases, with 12 bases remaining between them. This CDR3 is built from 13 residues. Here the CDR3 reads CASSRTLADEQFF. The CDR3 nucleotides read TGCGCCAGCAGCCGGACATTAGCGGATGAGCAGTTCTTC.

The genes are TRBV7-9 and TRBJ2-1, with 15 positions matching TRBD2. CDR3 length equals 16 residues. The J segment lost 8 bases and the V segment lost 4 bases, leaving 6 bases of the junction unmatched. Germline V gene data show CDR1 as SEHNR and CDR2 as FQNEAQ (reference sequence). CDR3 nucleotide sequence: TGTGCCAGCAGCTGGACTAGCGGGAGGGGTCTCTATGAGCAGTTCTTC. It is translated as CASSWTSGRGLYEQFF.

V gene TRBV30 combines with J gene TRBJ1-5; tentatively, D is TRBD1 (5 bases). The CDR3 contains 16 residues. The ends were cut back, 3 bases at V and 6 bases at J, with 21 bases in the middle. The germline CDR1 and CDR2 sequences are GTSNPN and SVGIG (reference sequence). The CDR3 bases are TGTGCCTGGAGCGCCAGGGTGACACTCCGCATTCAGCCCCAGCATTTT. Translation: CAWSARVTLRIQPQHF.

The chain is built from TRBV5-6 and TRBJ1-2; 9 nucleotides align to TRBD1. The CDR3 consists of 14 residues. The V segment lost 4 bases and the J segment 2 bases; nucleotides outside the gene matches: 3. Germline V gene sequence: CDR1 SGHDT, CDR2 YYEEEE. CDR3 nucleotide sequence: TGTGCCAGCAGCCGGACAGGGGACAACTATGGCTACACCTTC. It is translated as CASSRTGDNYGYTF.

The chain links TRBV7-9 to TRBJ2-1; TRBD2 matches 8 bases. Germline values: CDR1 SEHNR, CDR2 FQNEAQ (reference sequence). CDR3 length: 16 amino acids. V lost 4 bases and J lost 5; bases outside the gene matches: 10. CDR3 sequence (DNA): TGTGCCAGCAGCTATGGGGGTAGCGGGATCAACAATGAGCAGTTCTTC. This gives the protein CASSYGGSGINNEQFF.

This clone was recorded a few times. The chain couples TRBV5-5 to TRBJ2-1; the match to TRBD2 covers 7 bases. Losses at the gene ends were 3 bases for V and 6 bases for J; bases not matched to a gene: 12. Looked up from germline, CDR1 is SGHKS and CDR2 is YYEKEE (reference sequence). The CDR3 consists of 16 residues. The CDR3 DNA reads as TGTGCCAGCAGCTCGCAGGAAGCGGGGTCGTTCAATGAGCAGTTCTTC. Translation gives CASSSQEAGSFNEQFF.

This clone rates as medium-sized (0.01 to 0.1%). This sequence joins TRBV7-9 and TRBJ1-1, with D unclear. Deletions cut 2 bases from V and 6 bases from J, with 4 bases between. The germline V gene has CDR1 SEHNR and CDR2 FQNEAQ (reference sequence). The CDR3 is made up of 11 amino acids. CDR3 nucleotides: TGTGCCAGCAGCTTAATGGCTGAAGCTTTCTTT. This sequence encodes CASSLMAEAFF. Variable domain in full (rest from reference TRBV7-9 and TRBJ1-1): DTGVSQNPRHKITKRGQNVTFRCDPISEHNRLYWYRQTLGQGPEFLTYFQNEAQLEKSRLLSDRFSAERPKGSFSTLEIQRTEQGDSAMYLCASSLMAEAFFGQGTRLTVV.

About this clone: Other nucleotide sequences from this sample produce the same CDR3. The chain carries TRBV5-6 and TRBJ1-1; D remains unclear. CDR1 and CDR2 from the germline V gene are SGHDT and YYEEEE. Trimming left V 0 bases short and J 1 base short, with 4 bases between. The CDR3 has 13 amino acids. This CDR3 reads CASSLDRNTEAFF. Written as DNA, the CDR3 is TGTGCCAGCAGCTTGGACAGGAACACTGAAGCTTTCTTT.

The J gene is TRBJ2-7, the V gene TRBV7-2, with D possibly matching TRBD2 (6 bases). CDR1 is SGHTA and CDR2 is FQGNSA in the germline V gene. The CDR3 is 16 amino acids. Trimming removed 5 bases from V and 0 bases from J, with 17 bases in between. CDR3 protein: CASSPSGGKSSYEQYF. The CDR3 bases are TGTGCCAGCAGCCCCTCGGGCGGGAAGAGCTCCTACGAGCAGTACTTC.

The chain links TRBV29-1 to TRBJ1-2; D ambiguous. V lost 2 bases, J lost 7 bases, and 11 bases lay in between. Germline V gene lookup returns CDR1 SQVTM and CDR2 ANQGSEA. The CDR3 spans 12 residues. CDR3 region: CSVESGRSGYTF. The CDR3 nucleotides are TGCAGCGTTGAATCAGGACGGAGTGGCTACACCTTC. Together with reference TRBV29-1 and TRBJ1-2, the CDR3 gives the full variable domain: SAVISQKPSRDICQRGTSLTIQCQVDSQVTMMFWYRQQPGQSLTLIATANQGSEATYESGFVIDKFPISRPNLTFSTLTVSNMSPEDSSIYLCSVESGRSGYTFGSGTRLTVV.